These 21 T cell receptor beta chains came from one sample sequenced in a study of T-cell reconstitution after alpha-beta-depleted transplantation in children. Preparation of the TCRbeta library was carried out with unique molecular identifiers. TCRdb reprocessed the PCR reads with MiXCR, giving one entry per CDR3 protein. Here the sample spans 700,000 to 850,000 distinct CDR3 sequences, roughly 15% being singletons. The specimen was PBMCs, mostly from graft donor cells, collected 360 days after TCRalphabeta/CD19-depleted stem cell transplant. These receptor sequences come from a male patient aged 10-17 years who had a stem cell transplant for acute lymphoblastic leukemia, so the T cells may come from the graft donor.

There are a few counts of this clonotype. This chain connects TRBV9 to TRBJ1-1; a weak D match, TRBD1 (6 bases). Germline loops: CDR1 SGDLS, CDR2 YYNGEE. The CDR3 sequence is 12 residues long. Trimming took 4 bases from V and 7 from J, leaving 11 bases between them. CDR3 coding DNA: TGTGCCAGCAGCTCAGGGGTTAATGAAGCTTTCTTT. Translating gives CASSSGVNEAFF. The variable domain in full, with the rest retrieved from reference TRBV9 and TRBJ1-1, is DSGVTQTPKHLITATGQRVTLRCSPRSGDLSVYWYQQSLDQGLQFLIQYYNGEERAKGNILERFSAQQFPDLHSELNLSSLELGDSALYFCASSSGVNEAFFGQGTRLTVV.

The chain joins TRBV20-1 to TRBJ2-7; TRBD2 matches at 8 bases. Per germline, CDR1 DFQATT and CDR2 SNEGSKA (reference sequence). The V segment lost 6 bases and the J segment 0 bases; nucleotides outside the gene matches: 4. The CDR3 runs 13 residues. The CDR3 reads CSALGLVSYEQYF. The CDR3 region has the DNA TGCAGTGCCCTGGGACTAGTCTCCTACGAGCAGTACTTC.

The rearrangement joins TRBV2 to TRBJ1-5, with D maybe TRBD1 (5 bases). Per the germline V gene, CDR1 is SNHLY and CDR2 is FYNNEI. CDR3 length: 15 residues. V was cut by 8 bases and J by 0 bases, with 14 bases left in between. Here the CDR3 reads CASQGERYSNQPQHF. The CDR3 DNA follows: TGTGCCAGCCAAGGGGAGCGTTATAGCAATCAGCCCCAGCATTTT. The whole variable domain, filled in from reference TRBV2 and TRBJ1-5, reads EPEVTQTPSHQVTQMGQEVILRCVPISNHLYFYWYRQILGQKVEFLVSFYNNEISEKSEIFDDQFSVERPDGSNFTLKIRSTKLEDSAMYFCASQGERYSNQPQHFGDGTRLSIL.

V gene TRBV27 combines with J gene TRBJ2-1; D is perhaps TRBD1 or TRBD2 (5 bases each). Trimming took 2 bases from V and 8 from J, leaving 10 bases between them. The germline V gene encodes CDR1 MNHEY and CDR2 SMNVEV (reference sequence). The CDR3 is made up of 13 amino acids. CDR3 bases: TGTGCCAGCAGTTTAACTAGGGGCCATGAGCAGTTCTTC. This codes for CASSLTRGHEQFF.

This clonotype was picked up a small number of times. The rearrangement uses TRBV5-1 and TRBJ2-7; possibly TRBD1 for D (6 bases). Looked up from germline, CDR1 is SGHRS and CDR2 is YFSETQ. V was trimmed by 5 bases and J by 3 bases, leaving 9 bases between them. The CDR3 contains 12 residues. The CDR3 region has the DNA TGCGCCAGCAGGGGGGCCGACTACGAGCAGTACTTC. It yields the protein CASRGADYEQYF. Together with reference TRBV5-1 and TRBJ2-7, the CDR3 gives the full variable domain: KAGVTQTPRYLIKTRGQQVTLSCSPISGHRSVSWYQQTPGQGLQFLFEYFSETQRNKGNFPGRFSGRQFSNSRSEMNVSTLELGDSALYLCASRGADYEQYFGPGTRLTVT.

This clonotype was counted a few times. The chain joins TRBV9 to TRBJ2-2; no definite D call. Germline lookup yields CDR1 SGDLS and CDR2 YYNGEE. The CDR3 is made up of 15 amino acids. Trimming stripped 1 base from V and 7 bases from J, with 14 bases between. The CDR3 DNA sequence: TGTGCCAGCAGCGTAACCCCCGAAACCTACGGGGAGCTGTTTTTT. Translation: CASSVTPETYGELFF. Combining the CDR3 with reference TRBV9 and TRBJ2-2 gives the whole variable domain DSGVTQTPKHLITATGQRVTLRCSPRSGDLSVYWYQQSLDQGLQFLIQYYNGEERAKGNILERFSAQQFPDLHSELNLSSLELGDSALYFCASSVTPETYGELFFGEGSRLTVL.

The genes are TRBV5-1 and TRBJ2-7; 7 bases map to TRBD2. In germline, CDR1 is SGHRS, CDR2 YFSETQ. With 10 bases clipped from V and 4 bases from J, the junction kept 5 bases outside the gene matches. The CDR3 is 11 amino acids. The CDR3 is CAGSGGYEQYF. CDR3 DNA: TGCGCCGGTTCGGGGGGATACGAGCAGTACTTC.

There are a few counts of this clonotype. The chain links TRBV6-2 or TRBV6-3 to TRBJ2-1; 8 positions match TRBD2. V was pared by 5 bases and J by 3 bases, with 9 bases of the junction left unmatched. This CDR3 is 16 amino acids long. Germline V lookup: CDR1 MNHEY, CDR2 SVGEGT. CDR3 residues: CASSRQREGLYNEQFF. CDR3 nucleotides: TGTGCCAGCAGTCGCCAACGGGAGGGCCTCTACAATGAGCAGTTCTTC.

CDR3 in amino acids: CASSQERGNTGELFF. DNA for the CDR3: TGCGCCAGCAGCCAAGAACGAGGGAACACCGGGGAGCTGTTTTTT. The genes are TRBV4-1 and TRBJ2-2; D is unresolved. CDR1 is MGHRA, CDR2 YSYEKL, per germline. This CDR3 is built from 15 residues. The V gene lost 0 bases and the J gene lost 1 base, with 6 bases spanning the gap.

This clonotype came up once. This rearrangement joins TRBV7-2 to TRBJ2-7; 11 nucleotides align to TRBD1. Trimming took 5 bases from V and 3 from J; bases not matched to a gene: 6. The CDR3 totals 15 residues. From germline, CDR1 is SGHTA and CDR2 FQGNSA. The CDR3 DNA reads TGTGCCAGCAGCGACCGGGACAGGGGGAGCTACGAGCAGTACTTC. Its translation is CASSDRDRGSYEQYF.

A few counts support this clonotype. V is TRBV24-1 and J is TRBJ2-1; 9 bases map to TRBD1. After removal of 3 bases from V and 8 bases from J, the junction contained 10 bases not matched to a gene. Germline assignment: CDR1 KGHDR and CDR2 SFDVKD. This CDR3 comprises 16 residues. CDR3 nucleotides: TGTGCCACCAGTGATCGCGGGACAGGGATGGTATATGAGCAGTTCTTC. Residues: CATSDRGTGMVYEQFF.

This clonotype came up many times. The V and J genes are TRBV15 and TRBJ1-5; D is uncertain. This CDR3 has 16 amino acids. V lost 0 bases to trimming and J lost 6 bases, with 15 bases between them. Germline loops: CDR1 LNHNV, CDR2 YYDKDF (reference sequence). The CDR3 DNA follows: TGTGCCACCAGCAGAGATGATAATTGGGAGTTTCAGCCCCAGCATTTT. It is translated as CATSRDDNWEFQPQHF.

V usage is TRBV27 and J usage is TRBJ2-7; TRBD1 agrees at 7 bases. After removal of 4 bases from V and 4 bases from J, the junction contained 10 bases not matched to a gene. Germline V gives CDR1 MNHEY, CDR2 SMNVEV (reference sequence). The CDR3 sequence is 15 residues long. CDR3 in amino acids: CASSSKQGMRYEQYF. DNA for the CDR3: TGTGCCAGCAGTTCAAAACAGGGGATGAGATACGAGCAGTACTTC.

This clonotype was counted between two and nine times. The chain carries TRBV6-1 and TRBJ1-4, with D hard to call. V was pared by 6 bases and J by 2 bases, with 13 bases between. This CDR3 contains 15 residues. Germline loops: CDR1 MNHNS, CDR2 SASEGT. In DNA, the CDR3 is TGTGCCAGCAGACAAAGACAAGTTACTAATGAAAAACTGTTTTTT. As protein: CASRQRQVTNEKLFF.

The chain carries TRBV9 and TRBJ2-1; 11 bases are a match to TRBD2. Losses at the gene ends were 3 bases for V and 4 bases for J; bases not matched to a gene: 18. This CDR3 spans 20 amino acids. The V gene's germline CDR1 is SGDLS and CDR2 YYNGEE. CDR3 protein: CASSGDYPGTSGYSYNEQFF. DNA for the CDR3: TGTGCCAGCAGCGGAGACTATCCCGGGACTAGCGGTTATTCTTACAATGAGCAGTTCTTC.

The sample holds many counts of this clonotype. The chain uses TRBV10-3 and TRBJ2-3; D might be TRBD2 (5 bases). Trimming stripped 3 bases from V and 9 bases from J, with 10 bases between. This CDR3 has 12 residues. From germline, CDR1 is ENHRY and CDR2 SYGVKD. CDR3 sequence (DNA): TGTGCCATCAGTGACGGACTCTGGACGCAGTATTTT. It codes for CAISDGLWTQYF.

The rearrangement joins TRBV15 to TRBJ1-5, with D uncertain. The CDR3 has 15 residues. Trimming took 6 bases from V and 0 from J, leaving 12 bases between them. Germline CDR1 LNHNV, CDR2 YYDKDF (reference sequence). The CDR3 reads CATRRDFDSNQPQHF. CDR3 DNA sequence: TGTGCCACCAGACGAGACTTTGATAGCAATCAGCCCCAGCATTTT.

This clonotype occurred many times. V usage is TRBV15 and J usage is TRBJ2-4, with D perhaps matching TRBD2 (5 bases). V dropped 0 bases and J dropped 9 bases, with 9 bases sitting between them. CDR1 and CDR2 from the germline V gene are LNHNV and YYDKDF (reference sequence). CDR3 length: 13 amino acids. The CDR3 DNA is TGTGCCACCAGCAGAGATTCGAGCGGCATTCAGTACTTC. Protein product: CATSRDSSGIQYF.

This clonotype was observed a few times. CDR3 amino acids: CASSPRGEGTQYF. For the CDR3, the DNA is TGTGCCAGCAGCCCAAGAGGGGAAGGGACCCAGTACTTC. The chain employs TRBV11-2 and TRBJ2-5; D might be TRBD1 or TRBD2, each matching 5 bases. The CDR3 is made up of 13 amino acids. Deletions cut 5 bases from V and 7 bases from J, with 14 bases between. Germline lookup yields CDR1 SGHAT and CDR2 FQNNGV.

The chain links TRBV4-2 to TRBJ2-1; 7 bases agree with TRBD2. Germline CDR1 LGHNA, CDR2 YNFKEQ. With V trimmed by 2 bases and J by 2 bases, 6 bases remained unmatched. This CDR3 has 16 residues. The DNA of the CDR3 is TGTGCCAGCAGCCAAATCCAAGCGGGGCCCTACAATGAGCAGTTCTTC. It specifies CASSQIQAGPYNEQFF.

This clonotype was picked up a small number of times. The V call is TRBV20-1, the J call TRBJ2-1; D unclear. There are 15 residues in the CDR3. The V and J ends lost 3 bases and 0 bases respectively, with 12 bases between them. Per the germline V gene, CDR1 is DFQATT and CDR2 is SNEGSKA (reference sequence). The chain's CDR3 is CSARSDQISYNEQFF. In DNA form, the CDR3 reads TGCAGTGCTAGGTCTGACCAAATCTCCTACAATGAGCAGTTCTTC.